One T cell receptor (beta chain) is described in this entry. Other nucleotide sequences in the sample specify the same CDR3. This CDR3 contains 14 residues. The J segment lost 2 bases and the V segment lost 4 bases, leaving 3 bases of the junction unmatched. Germline loops: CDR1 SGHRS, CDR2 YFSETQ. The data derive from a study of shared clonotypes between healthy human individuals. Data came from immunoSEQ multiplex PCR; TCRdb stores just in-frame clones and leaves some out. Of 2 million to 2.5 million clones in the sample, 93% were seen once. This rearrangement joins TRBV5-1 to TRBJ2-1, with TRBD2 matching over 7 bases. The material sequenced was naive CD4+ T cells from PBMCs. Subset defined: CD45RA+ positively selected. The receptor was derived from a man aged 18 to 30 in good health. Some clones in this sample may be carry-over from other donors' samples. CDR3: CASSPSGTYNEQFF. The CDR3 coding sequence is TGCGCCAGCAGCCCTAGCGGCACCTACAATGAGCAGTTCTTC. The full variable domain, in which reference TRBV5-1 and TRBJ2-1 provide the parts outside the CDR3, is KAGVTQTPRYLIKTRGQQVTLSCSPISGHRSVSWYQQTPGQGLQFLFEYFSETQRNKGNFPGRFSGRQFSNSRSEMNVSTLELGDSALYLCASSPSGTYNEQFFGPGTRLTVL.